Each of the 13 T cell receptor beta chains below was sequenced from the same sample in a study of blood T cell repertoires in COVID-19. The data were produced by immunoSEQ multiplex PCR, yet TCRdb's version contains in-frame clones alone and is incomplete. This repertoire shows 150,000 to 200,000 clones, approximately 90% found once; its top ten account for around 2.1%. The sequenced sample consisted of peripheral blood. Every receptor here comes from a man aged 18-30 years with acute or convalescent COVID-19.

The chain links TRBV10-3 to TRBJ2-3; no reliable D call. The V and J ends lost 2 bases and 5 bases respectively, with 8 bases between them. Germline-derived CDR1 and CDR2 are ENHRY and SYGVKD. There are 13 residues in the CDR3. As DNA, the CDR3 is TGTGCCATCAGTGAGGGGCCCGGAGATACGCAGTATTTT. Its protein is CAISEGPGDTQYF.

CDR3 bases: TGTGCCAGCATAAGAGAGGCGAACACCGGGGAGCTGTTTTTT. Encoded protein: CASIREANTGELFF. This chain links TRBV28 with TRBJ2-2; the D is unclear. The CDR3 spans 14 residues. V was pared by 7 bases and J by 0 bases, with 9 bases between. The germline V gene has CDR1 MDHEN and CDR2 SYDVKM.

The V and J genes are TRBV19 and TRBJ2-1; possible D gene TRBD2, 5 bases. Germline CDR1 LNHDA, CDR2 SQIVND (reference sequence). The CDR3 consists of 14 residues. The V gene lost 5 bases and the J gene lost 7 bases, with 15 bases spanning the gap. The CDR3 loop reads CASSQRLQRNEQFF. DNA for the CDR3: TGTGCCAGTAGTCAGAGACTACAGAGAAATGAGCAGTTCTTC.

The J gene is TRBJ2-3, the V gene TRBV10-3; D is perhaps TRBD2 (6 bases). This CDR3 has 14 amino acids. V lost 4 bases and J lost 4, with 12 bases in between. CDR1 and CDR2 (germline): ENHRY, SYGVKD. DNA for the CDR3: TGTGCCATCAGTGGCGGGGATGAAGCAGATACGCAGTATTTT. Translated, it gives CAISGGDEADTQYF.

CDR3: CASSRDSYTEAFF. CDR3 bases: TGTGCCAGCAGCCGTGACAGTTACACTGAAGCTTTCTTT. The V gene is TRBV6-6, the J gene TRBJ1-1; perhaps TRBD1 as D (5 bases). V lost 6 bases, J lost 3 bases, and 11 bases lay in between. Germline CDR1 reads MNHNY; CDR2 reads SVGAGI (reference sequence). CDR3 length: 13 residues.

V is TRBV5-1 and J is TRBJ2-7; D may be TRBD2 (6 bases). Trimming removed 2 bases at V and 5 bases at J, with 11 bases between. The germline V gene has CDR1 SGHRS and CDR2 YFSETQ. The CDR3 has 13 residues. The CDR3 sequence is CASSLGGSNEQYF. CDR3 nucleotide sequence: TGCGCCAGCAGCTTAGGAGGGTCCAACGAGCAGTACTTC.

This chain joins TRBV5-8 and TRBJ2-5; TRBD2 matches at 13 bases. V gave up 4 bases and J gave up 4 bases; unmatched junction bases: 10. This CDR3 is 17 amino acids long. The germline gives CDR1 SGHTS, CDR2 YDEGEE. The CDR3 nucleotides are TGTGCCAGCAGCATTCGAACTAGCGGGGGGGCCATAGAGACCCAGTACTTC. This codes for CASSIRTSGGAIETQYF.

The chain recombines TRBV3-1 (or the pseudogene TRBV3-2) with TRBJ1-2; maybe TRBD1 (5 bases). The CDR3 runs to 15 residues. Trimming shortened V by 4 bases and J by 4 bases, and 16 bases separated the two germline ends. CDR1 is LGHDT and CDR2 is YNNKEL in the germline V gene (reference sequence). CDR3 sequence reads: CASSRSQGFSYGYTF. DNA for the CDR3: TGTGCCAGCAGCCGTTCTCAGGGCTTCTCCTATGGCTACACCTTC.

V gene TRBV18 combines with J gene TRBJ1-1, with D unresolved. V was shortened by 6 bases and J by 2 bases, with 10 bases between the two germline ends. This CDR3 has 13 amino acids. Looked up from germline, CDR1 is KGHSH and CDR2 is LQKENI. In DNA, the CDR3 is TGTGCCAGCTCCCGGGAGGGAAACACTGAAGCTTTCTTT. Translation gives CASSREGNTEAFF. The complete variable domain, with remaining parts taken from reference TRBV18 and TRBJ1-1, reads NAGVMQNPRHLVRRRGQEARLRCSPMKGHSHVYWYRQLPEEGLKFMVYLQKENIIDESGMPKERFSAEFPKEGPSILRIQQVVRGDSAAYFCASSREGNTEAFFGQGTRLTVV.

The CDR3 region is CASTPTAKMGLEAFF. Here the CDR3 DNA reads TGTGCCAGCACCCCGACAGCGAAGATGGGACTTGAAGCTTTCTTT. The chain joins TRBV6-5 to TRBJ1-1, with D possibly TRBD1 on 5 matching bases. V lost 7 bases, J lost 7 bases, and 22 bases lay in between. The CDR3 has 15 amino acids. CDR1 is MNHEY, CDR2 SVGAGI, per germline.

The chain recombines TRBV27 with TRBJ1-2; TRBD1 aligns across 7 bases. CDR1 is MNHEY and CDR2 is SMNVEV in the germline V gene (reference sequence). This CDR3 is 13 amino acids long. V shed 2 bases, J shed 8 bases, and the junction held 5 bases outside the gene matches. CDR3 region: CASSLGQAKGYTF. CDR3 sequence (DNA): TGTGCCAGCAGTTTAGGACAGGCCAAGGGCTACACCTTC.

This chain connects TRBV19 to TRBJ1-1; D is perhaps TRBD1 (5 bases). The germline V gene encodes CDR1 LNHDA and CDR2 SQIVND (reference sequence). The CDR3 runs 14 residues. V dropped 6 bases and J dropped 2 bases, with 13 bases sitting between them. CDR3 bases: TGTGCCAGTAGACTACAGGACCAAAACACTGAAGCTTTCTTT. It specifies CASRLQDQNTEAFF.

In DNA form, the CDR3 reads TGTGCCAGCAGCCAACCCCGGGGGGCGGCGAATTCACCCCTCCACTTT. Its protein product is CASSQPRGAANSPLHF. This chain links TRBV3-1 (or the pseudogene TRBV3-2) with TRBJ1-6; D possibly corresponds to TRBD1 (6 bases). V was clipped by 2 bases and J by 7 bases, with 15 bases between them. This CDR3 is 16 amino acids long. Germline CDR1 LGHDT, CDR2 YNNKEL (reference sequence).